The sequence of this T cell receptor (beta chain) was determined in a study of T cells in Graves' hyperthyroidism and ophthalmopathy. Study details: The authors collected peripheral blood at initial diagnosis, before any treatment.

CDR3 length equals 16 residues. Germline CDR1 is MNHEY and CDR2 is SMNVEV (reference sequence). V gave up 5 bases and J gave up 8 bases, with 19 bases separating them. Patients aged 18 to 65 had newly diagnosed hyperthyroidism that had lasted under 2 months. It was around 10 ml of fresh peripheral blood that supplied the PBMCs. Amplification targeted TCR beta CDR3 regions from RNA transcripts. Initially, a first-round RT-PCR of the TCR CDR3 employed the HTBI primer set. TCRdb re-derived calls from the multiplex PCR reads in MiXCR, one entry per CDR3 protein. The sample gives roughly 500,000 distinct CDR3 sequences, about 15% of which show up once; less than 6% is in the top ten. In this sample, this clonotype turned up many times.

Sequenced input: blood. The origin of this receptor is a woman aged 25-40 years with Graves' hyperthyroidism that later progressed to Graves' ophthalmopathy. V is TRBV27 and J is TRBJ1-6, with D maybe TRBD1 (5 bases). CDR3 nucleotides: TGTGCCAGCAGTCCGAACACAGGCATTCGTTATTCACCCCTCCACTTT. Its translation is CASSPNTGIRYSPLHF.